Below, 11 T cell receptor beta chains from the same sample are listed, as sequenced in a study of human versus mouse CDR3 diversity and MHC coevolution. Measured with immunoSEQ multiplex PCR; TCRdb has only the in-frame clones, and not every one. The sample consists of about 80,000 clones, around 93% of them appearing once. The sequenced material came from naive CD4+ T cells from blood. Sample subset: CD45RO-negative CD62L-positive naive CD4 T cells. All receptors come from a person aged 25-75 years in good health.

The chain is built from TRBV6-1 and TRBJ1-2, with TRBD1 as a possible D gene (5 bases). The CDR3 has 13 residues. The germline V gene encodes CDR1 MNHNS and CDR2 SASEGT. Trimming pared 6 bases from V and 7 bases from J, leaving 15 bases between. CDR3 sequence (DNA): TGTGCCAGCAGCGGACAAAGATTTGGTGGCTACACCTTC. Translation: CASSGQRFGGYTF.

The chain combines TRBV4-3 with TRBJ2-1; possible D gene TRBD2, 7 bases. Looked up from germline, CDR1 is LGHNA and CDR2 is YSLEER. V was pared by 1 base and J by 7 bases, with 11 bases between. The CDR3 is 14 amino acids. CDR3 DNA: TGCGCCAGCAGCCAAGTAGGGGGGGGGAATGAGCAGTTCTTC. As protein: CASSQVGGGNEQFF.

The chain has TRBV5-4 and TRBJ2-3, with TRBD1 matching 11 bases. The junction had 4 bases not matched to a gene; V was cut back by 3 bases and J by 4 bases. This CDR3 is 15 amino acids long. Per the germline V gene, CDR1 is SGHNT and CDR2 is YYREEE (reference sequence). The CDR3 region has the DNA TGTGCCAGCAGCTCCCGGGACAGGGGGGCAGATACGCAGTATTTT. Protein: CASSSRDRGADTQYF.

This clone was counted once. The V call is TRBV6-5, the J call TRBJ2-3; TRBD1 aligns across 10 bases. The CDR3 has 15 amino acids. In germline, CDR1 is MNHEY, CDR2 SVGAGI. The V and J ends lost 2 bases and 2 bases, in that order; junction bases with no gene match: 1. The CDR3 reads CASSYGTGATDTQYF. The DNA of the CDR3 is TGTGCCAGCAGTTACGGGACAGGGGCCACAGATACGCAGTATTTT.

The gene calls are TRBV7-2 and TRBJ1-5; maybe TRBD1 (5 bases). CDR3 size: 13 residues. The V end was cut by 8 bases, the J end by 3 bases, with 11 bases between. The germline V gene has CDR1 SGHTA and CDR2 FQGNSA. The CDR3 region is CASSGGYNQPQHF. The CDR3 nucleotides read TGTGCCAGCTCCGGGGGGTACAATCAGCCCCAGCATTTT.

This clone showed up just a few times. The rearrangement joins TRBV6-5 to TRBJ1-1; TRBD1 matches 9 bases. The CDR3 totals 15 residues. V gave up 4 bases and J gave up 0 bases; unmatched junction bases: 3. Germline V gene sequence: CDR1 MNHEY, CDR2 SVGAGI. For the CDR3, the DNA is TGTGCCAGCAGTTCGCGACAGGGGGTGAACACTGAAGCTTTCTTT. As protein: CASSSRQGVNTEAFF.

V gene TRBV6-5 combines with J gene TRBJ1-5; D may be TRBD1 (6 bases). V lost 6 bases and J 3 bases, leaving 15 bases between the germline ends. The CDR3 consists of 15 residues. CDR1 is MNHEY and CDR2 is SVGAGI in the germline V gene. CDR3 region: CASRGADANNQPQHF. CDR3 nucleotides: TGTGCCAGCAGGGGGGCCGACGCCAACAATCAGCCCCAGCATTTT.

V gene TRBV7-9 combines with J gene TRBJ2-1, with 7 nucleotides matching TRBD1. CDR1 and CDR2 (germline): SEHNR, FQNEAQ (reference sequence). The CDR3 consists of 14 residues. After removal of 5 bases from V and 10 bases from J, the junction contained 11 bases not matched to a gene. The CDR3 region is CASSPQGQFAEQFF. In DNA form, the CDR3 reads TGTGCCAGCAGCCCCCAGGGACAGTTCGCCGAGCAGTTCTTC.

The V and J genes are TRBV7-2 and TRBJ1-2; possibly TRBD1 for D (6 bases). Germline V gives CDR1 SGHTA, CDR2 FQGNSA. Trimming shortened V by 5 bases and J by 1 base, and 8 bases separated the two germline ends. The CDR3 covers 13 residues. CDR3 DNA sequence: TGTGCCAGCAGCCCACAGGGTAACTATGGCTACACCTTC. Amino acids: CASSPQGNYGYTF.

On this clone: Distinct nucleotide sequences in the sample also encode this CDR3. This chain uses TRBV9 with TRBJ2-7; TRBD2 agrees at 8 bases. The CDR3 is 15 residues long. V lost 0 bases, J lost 1 base, and 3 bases stayed unmatched. In germline, CDR1 is SGDLS, CDR2 YYNGEE. In nucleotides, the CDR3 is TGTGCCAGCAGCGTAGGGGCGGGGGGATCCTACGAGCAGTACTTC. It specifies CASSVGAGGSYEQYF.

The chain employs TRBV27 and TRBJ2-1; the D gene is possibly TRBD2 (5 bases). This CDR3 is 13 amino acids long. Germline lookup yields CDR1 MNHEY and CDR2 SMNVEV (reference sequence). V shed 5 bases and J shed 7 bases, with 12 bases lying between them. Written as DNA, the CDR3 is TGTGCCAGCAGTCCCAGGACTCGTAATGAGCAGTTCTTC. It codes for CASSPRTRNEQFF.